This passage covers 18 T cell receptor beta chains from one sample sequenced in a study of response to subunit inactivated influenza vaccine. TCRdb reprocessed the RT-PCR reads via MiXCR and lists one record per CDR3 protein. This table has some 520,000 distinct CDR3 sequences, approximately 17% appearing once. The sequenced sample was CD4+ T cells sorted from PBMCs, obtained about 23 months after vaccination. Every receptor here comes from a man aged 50-75 years who received an inactivated influenza vaccine.

This clonotype was observed a few times. The rearrangement joins TRBV6-2 or TRBV6-3 to TRBJ2-3; TRBD2 matches at 7 bases. V was clipped by 2 bases and J by 1 base; unmatched bases: 6. From germline, CDR1 is MNHEY and CDR2 SVGEGT. The CDR3 length is 16 residues. The CDR3 reads CASSYDFAGGTDTQYF. CDR3 DNA sequence: TGTGCCAGCAGTTACGATTTCGCGGGAGGCACAGATACGCAGTATTTT.

This clonotype was seen many times. The chain links TRBV9 to TRBJ2-2; D perhaps matches TRBD2 (6 bases). The CDR3 consists of 16 residues. V was shortened by 0 bases and J by 4 bases, with 13 bases between the two germline ends. Germline lookup yields CDR1 SGDLS and CDR2 YYNGEE. The CDR3 loop is CASSVGRGASTGELFF. CDR3 DNA: TGTGCCAGCAGCGTAGGGAGGGGCGCGAGCACCGGGGAGCTGTTTTTT.

The chain joins TRBV14 to TRBJ1-4; no firm D call. The germline CDR1 and CDR2 sequences are SGHDN and FVKESK. The CDR3 extends over 16 amino acids. Deletions cut 0 bases from V and 0 bases from J, with 8 bases between. CDR3: CASSQEIRATNEKLFF. In nucleotides, the CDR3 is TGTGCCAGCAGCCAAGAGATACGAGCAACTAATGAAAAACTGTTTTTT.

The sample holds a few counts of this clonotype. V and J are TRBV28 and TRBJ2-7, with D uncertain. From germline, CDR1 is MDHEN and CDR2 SYDVKM. V was pared by 11 bases and J by 3 bases, with 29 bases between. The CDR3 sequence is 17 residues long. In nucleotides, the CDR3 is TGTGCCTCTACTGCACGTCTGGGGTTGGGCTCTGGCTACGAGCAGTACTTC. Its translation: CASTARLGLGSGYEQYF.

This sequence joins TRBV7-9 and TRBJ1-1; D not certain. The CDR3 is 15 residues long. Trimming took 5 bases from V and 1 from J, leaving 14 bases between them. The germline CDR1 and CDR2 sequences are SEHNR and FQNEAQ (reference sequence). This chain's CDR3 is CASSARYTTNTEAFF. CDR3 DNA: TGTGCCAGCAGCGCGAGATATACAACGAACACTGAAGCTTTCTTT.

This clonotype has a count of ten or more. V and J are TRBV4-1 and TRBJ2-3; TRBD1 matches 8 bases. The CDR3 totals 15 residues. The germline V gene has CDR1 MGHRA and CDR2 YSYEKL. Trimming removed 4 bases from V and 0 bases from J; junction bases left unmatched: 3. This chain's CDR3 is CASSRTGLSTDTQYF. CDR3 DNA sequence: TGCGCCAGCAGCCGGACAGGGCTAAGCACAGATACGCAGTATTTT.

The rearrangement uses TRBV20-1 and TRBJ2-7; TRBD2 matches at 9 bases. Germline CDR1 and CDR2: DFQATT and SNEGSKA (reference sequence). With V trimmed by 3 bases and J by 5 bases, 8 bases remained unmatched. The CDR3 spans 14 residues. DNA of the CDR3: TGCAGTGCTAGGCGCCCGGGACTAGCTAACGAGCAGTACTTC. The encoded protein is CSARRPGLANEQYF.

CDR3 nucleotide sequence: TGTGCCAGCAGTGAATTTTCTAGCGGGGCCCCGCCTGCCAAAAACATTCAGTACTTC. Amino acids: CASSEFSSGAPPAKNIQYF. The V and J genes are TRBV2 and TRBJ2-4; TRBD2 agrees at 9 bases. Germline V gene sequence: CDR1 SNHLY, CDR2 FYNNEI. The CDR3 totals 19 residues. The trim removed 2 bases at V and 1 base at J, leaving 12 bases unmatched.

This clonotype turned up a few times. This chain connects TRBV11-2 to TRBJ1-2; D gene ambiguous. Germline V CDR1 and CDR2: SGHAT, FQNNGV. The CDR3 extends over 12 amino acids. Deletions cut 0 bases from V and 8 bases from J, with 7 bases between. The CDR3 bases are TGTGCCAGCAGCTTAGATCGAGTAGGCTACACCTTC. It is translated as CASSLDRVGYTF.

This clonotype has ten or more counts. The chain joins TRBV5-1 to TRBJ2-6; D unresolved. The CDR3 spans 16 residues. Trimming left V 0 bases short and J 6 bases short, with 13 bases between. Germline lookup yields CDR1 SGHRS and CDR2 YFSETQ. CDR3 nucleotides: TGCGCCAGCAGCTTGGGTCAGAGCCTAACGGCCAACGTCCTGACTTTC. This translates into CASSLGQSLTANVLTF.

Only a few counts were recorded for this clonotype. The chain has TRBV10-3 and TRBJ2-5; TRBD2 matches 9 bases. V shed 8 bases, J shed 2 bases, and the junction held 6 bases outside the gene matches. This CDR3 is 14 amino acids long. The germline CDR1 and CDR2 sequences are ENHRY and SYGVKD. CDR3 bases: TGTGCCATCTCGCCTAGCGGGAATCAAGAGACCCAGTACTTC. Protein product: CAISPSGNQETQYF.

The chain carries TRBV20-1 and TRBJ2-3; TRBD1 or TRBD2 may be the D gene (5 bases each). Germline V gene sequence: CDR1 DFQATT, CDR2 SNEGSKA (reference sequence). The CDR3 covers 13 residues. Trimming stripped 0 bases from V and 9 bases from J, with 13 bases between. Here the CDR3 reads CSARDKPWGTQYF. The CDR3 DNA sequence: TGCAGTGCTAGAGATAAGCCGTGGGGGACGCAGTATTTT.

This clonotype was seen only a few times. The chain links TRBV29-1 to TRBJ1-5; a possible D gene is TRBD1 (6 bases). The germline CDR1 and CDR2 sequences are SQVTM and ANQGSEA. The V end was cut by 5 bases, the J end by 2 bases, with 13 bases between. The CDR3 consists of 14 residues. The CDR3 sequence: CSVKGDSGNQPQHF. The CDR3 nucleotides are TGCAGCGTTAAGGGGGACTCGGGCAATCAGCCCCAGCATTTT. Variable domain in full (rest from reference TRBV29-1 and TRBJ1-5): SAVISQKPSRDICQRGTSLTIQCQVDSQVTMMFWYRQQPGQSLTLIATANQGSEATYESGFVIDKFPISRPNLTFSTLTVSNMSPEDSSIYLCSVKGDSGNQPQHFGDGTRLSIL.

The chain employs TRBV12-3 or TRBV12-4 and TRBJ1-2; tentatively, D is TRBD1 (6 bases). V lost 5 bases to trimming and J lost 7 bases, with 11 bases between them. This CDR3 spans 12 amino acids. CDR3 sequence (DNA): TGTGCCAGCAGTATGACAGGTGGTGGCTACACCTTC. Amino acids: CASSMTGGGYTF.

The chain joins TRBV12-3 or TRBV12-4 to TRBJ2-1; 15 bases map to TRBD2. The V gene end was trimmed by 5 bases and the J gene end by 6 bases; junction bases not matched to a gene: 11. The CDR3 is made up of 18 amino acids. In nucleotides, the CDR3 is TGTGCCAGCAGTGTAGGGACTAGCGGGAGGCTCAGGGGCAATGAGCAGTTCTTC. Encoded protein: CASSVGTSGRLRGNEQFF.

This clonotype was counted ten times or more. The genes are TRBV10-1 and TRBJ2-7; no clear D gene. The CDR3 consists of 13 residues. V was clipped by 6 bases and J by 0 bases, with 9 bases between them. Germline assignment: CDR1 WNHNN and CDR2 SYGVQD (reference sequence). CDR3 protein: CASRDSSSYEQYF. In DNA, the CDR3 is TGCGCCAGCAGGGATTCCAGCTCCTACGAGCAGTACTTC.

This clonotype was seen more than once but under ten times. The rearrangement links TRBV7-8 to TRBJ1-2; maybe TRBD1 (5 bases). V lost 3 bases, J lost 1 base, and 9 bases lay in between. The CDR3 loop spans 14 amino acids. The germline V gene has CDR1 SGHVS and CDR2 FQNEAQ. CDR3 loop: CASSFDRVNYGYTF. In nucleotides, the CDR3 is TGTGCCAGCAGCTTTGACAGAGTTAACTATGGCTACACCTTC.

About this clonotype: Germline is not matched at one junction end, which may reflect a read error. This chain links TRBV7-2 with TRBJ2-1; tentative D call: TRBD2 (6 bases). Germline V CDR1 and CDR2: SGHTA, FQGNSA. The CDR3 totals 12 residues. The CDR3 DNA reads TGTGCCAGCAGCTTAGAACGCGGGGTCGGGATCTTC. The encoded protein is CASSLERGVGIF.